These 18 T cell receptor beta chains were all obtained from the same sample, sequenced in a study of blood T cell repertoires in COVID-19. The assay was immunoSEQ multiplex PCR, and TCRdb's table has in-frame clones only and misses some. The profile shows about 250,000 clones, 82% of them singletons. Sequenced material: peripheral blood. Receptor source: a woman in her 70s with acute or convalescent COVID-19.

This clone was detected once. This chain links TRBV25-1 with TRBJ2-3, with TRBD2 matching 14 bases. Germline loops: CDR1 MGHDK, CDR2 SYGVNS. The junction had 6 bases not matched to a gene; V was cut back by 4 bases and J by 3 bases. CDR3 length equals 17 residues. CDR3 bases: TGTGCCAGCAGTGCAAGACTAGCGGGGGGGCCAACAGATACGCAGTATTTT. Protein: CASSARLAGGPTDTQYF.

Points on this clone: Within the sample, other DNA sequences also encode this same CDR3. This rearrangement joins TRBV3-1 (or the pseudogene TRBV3-2) to TRBJ2-3; D uncertain. Per the germline V gene, CDR1 is LGHDT and CDR2 is YNNKEL (reference sequence). Trimming removed 0 bases at V and 5 bases at J, with 3 bases between. The CDR3 has 12 amino acids. The CDR3 coding sequence is TGTGCCAGCAGCCAAGACAGAGATACGCAGTATTTT. As protein: CASSQDRDTQYF.

This chain connects TRBV27 to TRBJ1-1; D unresolved. The CDR3 is made up of 13 amino acids. V was shortened by 3 bases and J by 1 base, with 6 bases between the two germline ends. Germline V gene data show CDR1 as MNHEY and CDR2 as SMNVEV (reference sequence). This CDR3 is CASSFAENTEAFF. CDR3 sequence (DNA): TGTGCCAGCAGTTTCGCGGAGAACACTGAAGCTTTCTTT.

The chain is built from TRBV4-3 and TRBJ2-3; D may be TRBD2 (6 bases). V was pared by 1 base and J by 0 bases, with 8 bases between. CDR1 and CDR2 from the germline V gene are LGHNA and YSLEER. The CDR3 consists of 15 residues. The DNA for the CDR3 is TGCGCCAGCAGCCAAGCGGGACTTAGCACAGATACGCAGTATTTT. The encoded protein is CASSQAGLSTDTQYF.

The V call is TRBV14, the J call TRBJ2-7; the D is unclear. Trimming removed 1 base at V and 3 bases at J, with 7 bases between. Germline CDR1 reads SGHDN; CDR2 reads FVKESK. This CDR3 has 13 residues. The CDR3 sequence is CASSQGAFYEQYF. Written as DNA, the CDR3 is TGTGCCAGCAGCCAAGGAGCCTTCTACGAGCAGTACTTC.

The chain joins TRBV18 to TRBJ2-5; 9 bases are shared with TRBD2. Unmatched junction bases numbered 7, after V lost 3 bases and J lost 2 bases. There are 16 residues in the CDR3. The germline V gene has CDR1 KGHSH and CDR2 LQKENI. CDR3 protein: CASSPGLAALQETQYF. CDR3 in DNA: TGTGCCAGCTCACCGGGACTAGCTGCTCTACAAGAGACCCAGTACTTC.

The chain is built from TRBV5-4 and TRBJ1-1; no definite D call. The V end lost 2 bases, the J end lost 0 bases, and 8 bases lay between the germline ends. From germline, CDR1 is SGHNT and CDR2 YYREEE (reference sequence). The CDR3 length is 14 residues. The CDR3 sequence is CASSLALLNTEAFF. DNA of the CDR3: TGTGCCAGCAGCTTAGCACTATTGAACACTGAAGCTTTCTTT.

Details on this clone: Different DNA sequences within this sample yield the same CDR3. The J gene is TRBJ2-2, the V gene TRBV28, with 9 bases identical to TRBD1. Trimming removed 5 bases from V and 8 bases from J; junction bases left unmatched: 12. Germline CDR1 and CDR2: MDHEN and SYDVKM. This CDR3 is 16 amino acids long. The CDR3: CASSRPGQGRTGELFF. The CDR3 DNA reads TGTGCCAGCAGTAGACCGGGACAGGGTCGGACTGGGGAGCTGTTTTTT.

On this clone: This sample includes further DNA sequences coding for the same CDR3. The chain is built from TRBV3-1 (or the pseudogene TRBV3-2) and TRBJ1-1; possibly TRBD1 for D (5 bases). The germline V gene has CDR1 LGHDT and CDR2 YNNKEL (reference sequence). Trimming shortened V by 1 base and J by 1 base, and 7 bases separated the two germline ends. The CDR3 runs to 14 residues. The CDR3 region has the DNA TGTGCCAGCAGCCAAGCAGGGTCGAACACTGAAGCTTTCTTT. This encodes CASSQAGSNTEAFF.

This clone has at least ten counts. The chain employs TRBV27 and TRBJ1-5; D unresolved. The CDR3 sequence is 13 residues long. The V and J ends lost 5 bases and 7 bases respectively, with 12 bases between them. Germline loops: CDR1 MNHEY, CDR2 SMNVEV (reference sequence). CDR3 bases: TGTGCCAGCAGTCTTGAGGGTCAACAGCCCCAGCATTTT. It is translated as CASSLEGQQPQHF.

The rearrangement joins TRBV15 to TRBJ1-2, with a possible D match to TRBD1 (5 bases). V was pared by 3 bases and J by 7 bases, with 9 bases between. Germline CDR1 reads LNHNV; CDR2 reads YYDKDF (reference sequence). This CDR3 comprises 12 residues. Here the CDR3 reads CATSSQGRGYTF. As DNA, the CDR3 is TGTGCCACCAGCAGTCAGGGTCGTGGCTACACCTTC.

V gene TRBV6-5 combines with J gene TRBJ1-2; 11 positions agree with TRBD1. Germline lookup yields CDR1 MNHEY and CDR2 SVGAGI. The CDR3 sequence is 14 residues long. V shed 7 bases and J 2 bases; nucleotides not matched to a gene: 3. This CDR3 reads CASKRDRGNYGYTF. The CDR3, as DNA: TGTGCCAGCAAGAGGGACAGGGGGAACTATGGCTACACCTTC.

This sequence joins TRBV11-2 and TRBJ1-1, with D hard to call. CDR1 and CDR2 from the germline V gene are SGHAT and FQNNGV. The CDR3 extends over 14 amino acids. Trimming took off 4 bases at V and 1 base at J, with 10 bases between the two ends. The CDR3 coding sequence is TGTGCCAGCAGCTCCCAGCGAGGGAACACTGAAGCTTTCTTT. It translates to CASSSQRGNTEAFF.

The genes are TRBV4-3 and TRBJ1-5; TRBD1 matches at 8 bases. J lost 6 bases, V lost 0 bases, and 1 base had no gene match. The CDR3 sequence is 14 residues long. CDR1 is LGHNA and CDR2 is YSLEER in the germline V gene. The CDR3 coding sequence is TGCGCCAGCAGCCAAGACAGGGGGCGTCAGCCCCAGCATTTT. It encodes CASSQDRGRQPQHF.

The chain employs TRBV7-2 and TRBJ2-7; D gene uncertain. Germline V gene sequence: CDR1 SGHTA, CDR2 FQGNSA. The ends were cut back, 3 bases at V and 5 bases at J, with 14 bases in the middle. The CDR3 loop spans 14 amino acids. The CDR3 here is CASSFGSRIDEQYF. The CDR3, as DNA: TGTGCCAGCAGCTTCGGGTCCCGTATCGACGAGCAGTACTTC.

J is TRBJ1-2 and V is TRBV5-8; 8 bases are shared with TRBD1. The CDR3 spans 14 residues. Per the germline V gene, CDR1 is SGHTS and CDR2 is YDEGEE. The V and J ends lost 4 bases and 8 bases, in that order; junction bases with no gene match: 10. CDR3 sequence (DNA): TGTGCCAGCAGCCTACAGGGGGGAGTCGTGGGCTACACCTTC. Amino acids: CASSLQGGVVGYTF.

This clone was recorded once. J is TRBJ2-1 and V is TRBV6-2 or TRBV6-3; D is perhaps TRBD2 (7 bases). This CDR3 has 17 residues. CDR1 and CDR2 (germline): MNHEY, SVGEGT. The V and J ends lost 5 bases and 5 bases respectively, with 22 bases between them. The CDR3 DNA is TGTGCCAGCAGTCCCACTAGAGAAGGGGGGACTAACAATGAGCAGTTCTTC. Translating it yields CASSPTREGGTNNEQFF.

CDR3 in amino acids: CASSWGQTYNEQFF. The DNA of the CDR3 is TGTGCCAGCAGCTGGGGACAGACCTACAATGAGCAGTTCTTC. The genes are TRBV5-8 and TRBJ2-1; 7 bases fit TRBD1. With 3 bases clipped from V and 2 bases from J, the junction kept 2 bases outside the gene matches. Germline V lookup: CDR1 SGHTS, CDR2 YDEGEE. The CDR3 totals 14 residues.